The clone carrying this T cell receptor (beta chain) appeared a single time. The record originates from a study of blood T cell repertoires in COVID-19. Study-level information: Acute and convalescent COVID-19 specimens originated in the United States, Italy and Spain.

Profiling relied on immunoSEQ multiplex PCR, and the TCRdb table lists in-frame clones only, not all of them. The sample lists roughly 200,000 clones; more than 75% were seen once. V lost 2 bases, J lost 5 bases, and 3 bases stayed unmatched. The CDR3 extends over 14 amino acids. Per germline, CDR1 MNHNS and CDR2 SASEGT. V and J are TRBV6-1 and TRBJ1-3, with TRBD1 matching 7 bases. The sequencing sample was made of PBMCs or T cells enriched from blood (not recorded which). The clonotype was recovered from a middle-aged man with acute COVID-19. DNA for the CDR3: TGTGCCAGCAGTGAAAAGGGACAGCGAAACACCATATATTTT. This codes for CASSEKGQRNTIYF.